One sample yielded the 29 T cell receptor beta chains listed below, sequenced in a study of identical twins. TCRdb re-called the 5' RACE reads through MiXCR, storing one row per CDR3 protein. The table lists about 340,000 distinct CDR3 sequences, 9% to 15% of them singletons, with 6% to 9% in the top ten. These same data were also listed under a study on yellow fever vaccine responses in identical twins.

The material sequenced was CD8+ T cells sorted from blood. All receptors come from a woman aged 18-29 years in good health.

The chain couples TRBV28 to TRBJ2-7; 7 bases line up with TRBD1. The CDR3 has 20 amino acids. Unmatched junction bases numbered 24, after V lost 4 bases and J lost 3 bases. Germline V gene sequence: CDR1 MDHEN, CDR2 SYDVKM. The CDR3 here is CASSYGLGTTGTENSYEQYV. CDR3 sequence (DNA): TGTGCCAGCAGTTATGGGTTAGGGACAACCGGGACAGAGAATAGCTACGAGCAGTACGTC.

V is TRBV6-5 and J is TRBJ1-1, with 9 bases aligning to TRBD1. The junction had 8 bases not matched to a gene; V was cut back by 2 bases and J by 1 base. This CDR3 is 17 amino acids long. The germline CDR1 and CDR2 sequences are MNHEY and SVGAGI. DNA of the CDR3: TGTGCCAGCAGTTACGGGACAGGGCCATCGGGGAACACTGAAGCTTTCTTT. Translated: CASSYGTGPSGNTEAFF.

The table lists this clonotype with a few counts. CDR3 sequence: CASSISGGLYNEQFF. DNA for the CDR3: TGTGCCAGCAGTATTAGCGGAGGTCTGTACAATGAGCAGTTCTTC. The chain combines TRBV6-2 or TRBV6-3 with TRBJ2-1; maybe TRBD2 (6 bases). Per the germline V gene, CDR1 is MNHEY and CDR2 is SVGEGT. This CDR3 has 15 amino acids. V lost 5 bases to trimming and J lost 4 bases, with 15 bases between them.

There are many counts of this clonotype. The V and J genes are TRBV27 and TRBJ2-1; D remains unclear. The CDR3 covers 15 residues. The V end was cut by 2 bases, the J end by 0 bases, with 8 bases between. The germline V gene encodes CDR1 MNHEY and CDR2 SMNVEV (reference sequence). The CDR3 loop reads CASSLVAVSYNEQFF. CDR3 nucleotides: TGTGCCAGCAGTTTAGTGGCAGTCTCCTACAATGAGCAGTTCTTC.

This clonotype turned up a few times. This sequence joins TRBV3-1 and TRBJ2-3, with TRBD1 matching over 7 bases. The CDR3 runs to 14 residues. V gave up 3 bases and J gave up 0 bases; unmatched junction bases: 0. Germline V gives CDR1 LGHDT, CDR2 YNNKEL (reference sequence). The CDR3: CASSHRGSTDTQYF. CDR3 coding DNA: TGTGCCAGCAGCCACAGGGGGAGCACAGATACGCAGTATTTT.

This rearrangement joins TRBV5-1 to TRBJ1-3, with 8 bases lining up with TRBD1. The CDR3 contains 15 residues. Per germline, CDR1 SGHRS and CDR2 YFSETQ. J was trimmed by 0 bases and V by 4 bases; bases with no gene match: 3. The CDR3 loop reads CASSLDRGSGNTIYF. The DNA of the CDR3 is TGCGCCAGCAGCCTAGACAGGGGCTCTGGAAACACCATATATTTT.

The CDR3: CSSRSGNQNTEAFF. The CDR3 DNA follows: TGCAGCTCGAGATCGGGGAACCAGAACACTGAAGCTTTCTTT. V is TRBV29-1 and J is TRBJ1-1; D uncertain. The V and J ends lost 8 bases and 1 base respectively, with 17 bases between them. This CDR3 contains 14 residues. The germline V gene has CDR1 SQVTM and CDR2 ANQGSEA.

On this clonotype: An end of the junction differs from the germline gene, which may be a read error. The V gene is TRBV2, the J gene TRBJ2-5, with 7 bases matching TRBD2. Germline CDR1 SNHLY, CDR2 FYNNEI. This CDR3 contains 14 residues. The CDR3 region is CAIKTSSWQETQYF. CDR3 nucleotides: TGCGCGATTAAGACTAGCTCGTGGCAAGAGACCCAGTACTTC.

This clonotype was seen many times. The V call is TRBV12-3 or TRBV12-4, the J call TRBJ2-1; TRBD2 matches 8 bases. Trimming cost V 4 bases and J 7 bases; bases outside gene matches: 9. The CDR3 consists of 15 residues. The CDR3 DNA is TGTGCCAGCAGTTCCCCCGGGACTAGATCAAATGAGCAGTTCTTC. Its protein is CASSSPGTRSNEQFF.

This clonotype was found a few times. J is TRBJ2-1 and V is TRBV20-1, with D possibly being TRBD1 (7 bases). CDR1 DFQATT and CDR2 SNEGSKA come from the germline V gene (reference sequence). CDR3 length: 13 residues. V lost 6 bases and J lost 6, with 15 bases in between. CDR3 amino acids: CSARRDRGNEQFF. The DNA of the CDR3 is TGCAGTGCCAGGCGGGACAGAGGCAATGAGCAGTTCTTC.

The gene calls are TRBV12-3 or TRBV12-4 and TRBJ2-5; no definite D call. CDR3 length: 14 amino acids. V dropped 6 bases and J dropped 4 bases, with 15 bases sitting between them. In DNA, the CDR3 is TGTGCCAGCAGCCAAGCGAACCAGCGAGAGACCCAGTACTTC. Its translation is CASSQANQRETQYF.

V is TRBV6-6 and J is TRBJ2-7; 7 bases fit TRBD1. With 0 bases clipped from V and 2 bases from J, the junction kept 1 base outside the gene matches. The germline gives CDR1 MNHNY, CDR2 SVGAGI (reference sequence). This CDR3 spans 14 amino acids. In DNA form, the CDR3 reads TGTGCCAGCAGTTACTCGGGACAGACCTACGAGCAGTACTTC. This translates into CASSYSGQTYEQYF.

This clonotype has a count of ten or more. The chain links TRBV20-1 to TRBJ2-7; possible D gene TRBD2, 6 bases. The CDR3 has 13 amino acids. V lost 3 bases to trimming and J lost 1 base, with 10 bases between them. Germline CDR1 and CDR2: DFQATT and SNEGSKA (reference sequence). The CDR3 DNA is TGCAGTGCTAGGTTCGGGGGATCCTACGAGCAGTACTTC. This encodes CSARFGGSYEQYF.

The genes are TRBV5-1 and TRBJ1-1, with a tentative D call TRBD1 (5 bases). V lost 4 bases, J lost 4 bases, and 14 bases lay in between. The CDR3 runs to 14 residues. The germline gives CDR1 SGHRS, CDR2 YFSETQ. CDR3 sequence reads: CASSSRPGATEAFF. CDR3 in DNA: TGCGCCAGCAGCAGCAGGCCTGGGGCCACTGAAGCTTTCTTT.

V is TRBV12-3 or TRBV12-4 and J is TRBJ2-1; TRBD1 matches 8 bases. The length of the CDR3 is 17 residues. The J segment lost 4 bases and the V segment lost 1 base, leaving 9 bases of the junction unmatched. In DNA, the CDR3 is TGTGCCAGCAGTTTAGGTGAGGACAGGGTATTTTACAATGAGCAGTTCTTC. Translating it yields CASSLGEDRVFYNEQFF.

In its sample, this clonotype is medium-sized. V usage is TRBV7-9 and J usage is TRBJ1-2; TRBD1 matches at 7 bases. With 5 bases clipped from V and 3 bases from J, the junction kept 3 bases outside the gene matches. The germline V gene has CDR1 SEHNR and CDR2 FQNEAQ (reference sequence). The CDR3 has 13 amino acids. CDR3 protein: CASSQGGYYGYTF. CDR3 DNA: TGTGCCAGCAGCCAAGGGGGCTACTATGGCTACACCTTC.

The V and J genes are TRBV20-1 and TRBJ1-6; the D is unclear. The CDR3 contains 13 residues. V lost 1 base and J lost 9, with 10 bases in between. In germline, CDR1 is DFQATT, CDR2 SNEGSKA (reference sequence). The CDR3 loop is CSARGIGSSPLHF. Here the CDR3 DNA reads TGCAGTGCTAGAGGTATAGGGAGTTCACCCCTCCACTTT.

The chain couples TRBV10-3 to TRBJ2-1; 11 bases are shared with TRBD2. This CDR3 spans 14 amino acids. Germline values: CDR1 ENHRY, CDR2 SYGVKD. The chain's CDR3 is CAAGTSGSDNEQFF. The CDR3 DNA reads as TGTGCTGCCGGGACTAGCGGATCCGACAATGAGCAGTTCTTC.

Only a few counts were recorded for this clonotype. The junction shows a germline mismatch at one end, possibly a read error. The rearrangement uses TRBV5-4 and TRBJ2-1; 7 positions agree with TRBD2. This CDR3 has 12 amino acids. Germline assignment: CDR1 SGHNT and CDR2 YYREEE (reference sequence). CDR3 loop: CASSLGGTMEIF. The CDR3 DNA sequence: TGTGCCAGCAGCTTGGGCGGGACTATGGAGATCTTC.

The table lists this clonotype with a few counts. V is TRBV11-2 and J is TRBJ2-2; D might be TRBD1 or TRBD2, each matching 6 bases. The CDR3 consists of 18 residues. CDR1 and CDR2 (germline): SGHAT, FQNNGV. Trimming shortened V by 7 bases and J by 5 bases, and 26 bases separated the two germline ends. The CDR3 is CASTLQTWQGRMTGELFF. The CDR3 DNA reads as TGTGCCAGCACCCTACAAACGTGGCAGGGGAGGATGACCGGGGAGCTGTTTTTT.

V is TRBV14 and J is TRBJ2-1, with 9 bases that match TRBD1. Per the germline V gene, CDR1 is SGHDN and CDR2 is FVKESK. Trimming took 5 bases from V and 7 from J; bases not matched to a gene: 9. CDR3 length: 15 residues. The CDR3 is CASSWKGQGRNEQFF. The CDR3 region has the DNA TGTGCCAGCAGCTGGAAAGGACAGGGGCGGAATGAGCAGTTCTTC.

This clonotype was seen a few times. The chain joins TRBV6-4 to TRBJ2-1, with a possible D match to TRBD1 (8 bases). Trimming took 8 bases from V and 4 from J, leaving 18 bases between them. Looked up from germline, CDR1 is MRHNA and CDR2 is SNTAGT. CDR3 length: 15 residues. This chain's CDR3 is CASGGAGTGYNEQFF. The CDR3 DNA is TGTGCCAGCGGGGGGGCCGGGACAGGATACAATGAGCAGTTCTTC.

This clonotype came up a few times. The V gene is TRBV2, the J gene TRBJ2-2, with a weak D call TRBD1 (6 bases). The germline V and J ends were trimmed by 5 bases and 0 bases, with 13 bases remaining between them. There are 16 residues in the CDR3. Germline V CDR1 and CDR2: SNHLY, FYNNEI. CDR3 region: CASSPRDTSNTGELFF. In nucleotides, the CDR3 is TGTGCCAGCAGTCCCAGGGACACCTCGAACACCGGGGAGCTGTTTTTT.

This clonotype turned up a few times. CDR3 protein: CASTGLAGGPETQYF. The CDR3 DNA reads as TGTGCCAGTACCGGACTAGCGGGGGGGCCAGAGACCCAGTACTTC. The chain couples TRBV19 to TRBJ2-5; TRBD2 matches 15 bases. The length of the CDR3 is 15 residues. Germline-derived CDR1 and CDR2 are LNHDA and SQIVND (reference sequence). The trim removed 7 bases at V and 4 bases at J, leaving 4 bases unmatched.

The chain joins TRBV12-3 or TRBV12-4 to TRBJ2-2; 11 positions match TRBD2. Trimming removed 6 bases from V and 6 bases from J; junction bases left unmatched: 3. The CDR3 sequence is 14 residues long. The CDR3 spells CASRTSGMAGELFF. In nucleotides, the CDR3 is TGTGCCAGCAGGACTAGCGGGATGGCCGGGGAGCTGTTTTTT.

A few counts support this clonotype. This chain connects TRBV28 to TRBJ2-2; D may correspond to TRBD1 or TRBD2 (5 bases each). Germline V gives CDR1 MDHEN, CDR2 SYDVKM. The CDR3 runs 17 residues. V was trimmed by 7 bases and J by 0 bases, leaving 18 bases between them. The CDR3 protein is CASTKPPGATNTGELFF. CDR3 bases: TGTGCCAGCACTAAACCCCCCGGGGCTACGAACACCGGGGAGCTGTTTTTT.

This clonotype was seen repeatedly, ten times or more. The rearrangement uses TRBV12-3 or TRBV12-4 and TRBJ2-7; 7 bases match TRBD1. The junction had 1 base not matched to a gene; V was cut back by 5 bases and J by 3 bases. This CDR3 spans 12 amino acids. The CDR3 nucleotides are TGTGCCAGCAGTCCAGGGGGCTACGAGCAGTACGTC. Amino acid sequence: CASSPGGYEQYV.

The gene calls are TRBV3-1 and TRBJ2-5; the match to TRBD2 covers 13 bases. The germline CDR1 and CDR2 sequences are LGHDT and YNNKEL (reference sequence). This CDR3 is 15 amino acids long. V lost 4 bases, J lost 5 bases, and 4 bases stayed unmatched. The CDR3 reads CASSPLTSGRETQYF. In DNA, the CDR3 is TGTGCCAGCAGCCCCCTGACTAGCGGGAGGGAGACCCAGTACTTC.

The chain couples TRBV2 to TRBJ1-6; possibly TRBD1 for D (5 bases). V lost 6 bases and J 7 bases, leaving 13 bases between the germline ends. CDR3 length: 14 amino acids. Germline V CDR1 and CDR2: SNHLY, FYNNEI. CDR3 sequence reads: CASREGPQNSPLHF. CDR3 nucleotides: TGTGCCAGCAGAGAGGGACCTCAAAATTCACCCCTCCACTTT.